Presented here are 32 T cell receptor beta chains from one specimen sequenced in a study of cytomegalovirus exposure and HLA in healthy donors (TCRdb year 2017). Library construction relied on the immunoSEQ multiplex PCR assay. For the multiplex PCR, a mixture combining 60 forward primers for TCR Vbeta segments and 13 reverse primers for TCR Jbeta segments was used. The table comes from immuneACCESS by way of TCRdb, which keeps in-frame sequences with V and J called. Part of the clones is missing from these tables; in studies checked, under half for an unresolved V gene and the rest for unknown reasons. The sample yields 150,000 to 200,000 clones; 85% were counted once. The ten largest clones represent 2% to 2.5% of the sample. Sequenced: PBMCs. The source is a woman between 45 and 60 years old in good health and CMV-seronegative.

The V gene is TRBV5-4, the J gene TRBJ1-1; D is unresolved. Trimming stripped 2 bases from V and 0 bases from J, with 11 bases between. CDR3 length equals 15 residues. Germline CDR1 SGHNT, CDR2 YYREEE (reference sequence). CDR3 protein: CASSFGSAMNTEAFF. The CDR3 nucleotides are TGTGCCAGCAGCTTTGGTAGTGCTATGAACACTGAAGCTTTCTTT.

This sequence joins TRBV30 and TRBJ1-1; D is perhaps TRBD1 (6 bases). V lost 1 base to trimming and J lost 0 bases, with 18 bases between them. The CDR3 length is 17 residues. Germline values: CDR1 GTSNPN, CDR2 SVGIG (reference sequence). The CDR3 reads CAWSGKQGARMNTEAFF. The CDR3 DNA sequence: TGTGCCTGGAGTGGCAAACAGGGCGCACGTATGAACACTGAAGCTTTCTTT.

This rearrangement joins TRBV7-9 to TRBJ2-5, with 12 bases aligning to TRBD2. J was trimmed by 4 bases and V by 6 bases; bases with no gene match: 0. Germline values: CDR1 SEHNR, CDR2 FQNEAQ (reference sequence). The CDR3 covers 13 residues. CDR3 region: CASRLAGGETQYF. The CDR3 DNA follows: TGTGCCAGCAGACTAGCGGGAGGAGAGACCCAGTACTTC.

The chain combines TRBV2 with TRBJ2-2; 8 bases map to TRBD1. This CDR3 has 14 residues. Germline trimming cut 6 bases from V and 0 bases from J; bases unmatched to any gene: 0. Germline V gene sequence: CDR1 SNHLY, CDR2 FYNNEI. CDR3 sequence reads: CASRGQANTGELFF. Here the CDR3 DNA reads TGTGCCAGCAGGGGACAGGCGAACACCGGGGAGCTGTTTTTT.

The J gene is TRBJ2-7, the V gene TRBV5-1; 8 bases match TRBD1. Losses at the gene ends were 5 bases for V and 2 bases for J; bases not matched to a gene: 6. Germline loops: CDR1 SGHRS, CDR2 YFSETQ. The CDR3 length is 14 residues. CDR3 bases: TGCGCCAGCAGTGCCGGACAGGGTGCCTACGAGCAGTACTTC. Its protein is CASSAGQGAYEQYF.

This clone was recorded only once. Other DNA sequences in this sample translate to the same CDR3. The chain has TRBV28 and TRBJ1-3; D might be TRBD1 (6 bases). The length of the CDR3 is 14 residues. V was shortened by 6 bases and J by 4 bases, with 13 bases between the two germline ends. CDR1 MDHEN and CDR2 SYDVKM come from the germline V gene. CDR3 region: CASSQQGSGNTIYF. CDR3 nucleotides: TGTGCCAGCAGCCAACAGGGTTCAGGAAACACCATATATTTT.

The gene calls are TRBV30 and TRBJ1-1; a possible D gene is TRBD1 (5 bases). V lost 0 bases and J 4 bases, leaving 15 bases between the germline ends. This CDR3 has 15 residues. The germline gives CDR1 GTSNPN, CDR2 SVGIG (reference sequence). CDR3 residues: CAWSVWGIGGTEAFF. The CDR3 nucleotides are TGTGCCTGGAGTGTTTGGGGGATCGGGGGCACTGAAGCTTTCTTT.

This clone is a singleton in its sample. Additional DNA sequences in this sample encode the identical CDR3. CDR3 in amino acids: CASSQAGLADEQYF. In DNA, the CDR3 is TGCGCCAGCAGCCAAGCGGGACTAGCGGACGAGCAGTACTTC. The V call is TRBV4-1, the J call TRBJ2-7; 11 bases fit TRBD2. CDR3 length: 14 residues. With 1 base clipped from V and 5 bases from J, the junction kept 1 base outside the gene matches. In germline, CDR1 is MGHRA, CDR2 YSYEKL.

The rearrangement links TRBV28 to TRBJ2-7; TRBD2 matches 11 bases. Germline assignment: CDR1 MDHEN and CDR2 SYDVKM. J gave up 1 base and V 4 bases, and 6 bases lay outside the gene matches. The CDR3 totals 16 residues. CDR3 nucleotides: TGTGCCAGCAGTTCTACAACTAGCGGGGGTTCCTACGAGCAGTACTTC. Its protein product is CASSSTTSGGSYEQYF.

The gene calls are TRBV5-6 and TRBJ2-3, with 8 bases fitting TRBD1. The CDR3 is made up of 16 amino acids. Looked up from germline, CDR1 is SGHDT and CDR2 is YYEEEE. Losses at the gene ends were 1 base for V and 2 bases for J; bases not matched to a gene: 6. The DNA of the CDR3 is TGTGCCAGCAGCTTGAACAGGGGGAGGTACACAGATACGCAGTATTTT. Translating it yields CASSLNRGRYTDTQYF.

The chain carries TRBV9 and TRBJ1-3; 9 nucleotides agree with TRBD1. The CDR3 has 15 residues. V was pared by 3 bases and J by 4 bases, with 5 bases of the junction left unmatched. Germline V lookup: CDR1 SGDLS, CDR2 YYNGEE. CDR3: CASSGGQGRGNTIYF. For the CDR3, the DNA is TGTGCCAGCAGCGGGGGACAGGGTCGCGGAAACACCATATATTTT. The whole variable domain, filled in from reference TRBV9 and TRBJ1-3, reads DSGVTQTPKHLITATGQRVTLRCSPRSGDLSVYWYQQSLDQGLQFLIQYYNGEERAKGNILERFSAQQFPDLHSELNLSSLELGDSALYFCASSGGQGRGNTIYFGEGSWLTVV.

This clone showed up just a few times. The V gene is TRBV30, the J gene TRBJ1-2; 10 nucleotides align to TRBD1. Germline V CDR1 and CDR2: GTSNPN, SVGIG (reference sequence). The V segment lost 7 bases and the J segment 8 bases; nucleotides outside the gene matches: 10. CDR3 length equals 13 residues. The CDR3 DNA sequence: TGTGCCTCATCCGGCGGGACAGGGGACGGCTACACCTTC. It translates to CASSGGTGDGYTF.

This chain links TRBV7-7 with TRBJ1-3; D uncertain. CDR3 length equals 13 residues. Trimming removed 4 bases from V and 4 bases from J, with 8 bases in between. Germline assignment: CDR1 SSHAT and CDR2 FNYEAQ (reference sequence). Here the CDR3 reads CASSSDMGNTIYF. The CDR3 DNA reads TGTGCCAGCAGCTCCGACATGGGAAACACCATATATTTT.

The V call is TRBV6-5, the J call TRBJ2-1, with D tentatively TRBD2 (5 bases). Germline CDR1 reads MNHEY; CDR2 reads SVGAGI. This CDR3 has 14 residues. V gave up 6 bases and J gave up 9 bases, with 18 bases separating them. CDR3 sequence: CASRVEEGRVEQFF. CDR3 DNA sequence: TGTGCCAGCAGGGTGGAGGAAGGTCGGGTTGAGCAGTTCTTC.

The CDR3 loop reads CASSRGGPGSYEQYF. The CDR3 bases are TGTGCCAGCAGCCGGGGGGGTCCTGGCTCCTACGAGCAGTACTTC. V gene TRBV4-2 combines with J gene TRBJ2-5; 7 bases agree with TRBD2. The J call is in doubt because the DNA end fits TRBJ2-7 better. CDR3 length equals 15 residues. Germline V gene sequence: CDR1 LGHNA, CDR2 YNFKEQ.

The V call is TRBV5-1, the J call TRBJ1-3, with 7 bases fitting TRBD1. This CDR3 spans 18 amino acids. The V and J ends lost 0 bases and 0 bases, in that order; junction bases with no gene match: 9. CDR1 is SGHRS, CDR2 YFSETQ, per germline. CDR3 residues: CASSLDRQGPSSGNTIYF. The CDR3 bases are TGCGCCAGCAGCTTGGATCGACAGGGTCCAAGCTCTGGAAACACCATATATTTT.

This clone was counted a single time. The rearrangement joins TRBV7-2 to TRBJ1-1; D is possibly TRBD1 (5 bases). Germline V gene data show CDR1 as SGHTA and CDR2 as FQGNSA. The V end lost 3 bases, the J end lost 1 base, and 12 bases lay between the germline ends. The CDR3 length is 15 residues. CDR3 bases: TGTGCCAGCAGCTTCAGGGCAGGGAAGAACACTGAAGCTTTCTTT. Translation gives CASSFRAGKNTEAFF.

V usage is TRBV28 and J usage is TRBJ2-7; a weak D match, TRBD1 (6 bases). The germline CDR1 and CDR2 sequences are MDHEN and SYDVKM. This CDR3 region has 15 residues. V gave up 5 bases and J gave up 4 bases, with 18 bases separating them. The CDR3 DNA follows: TGTGCCAGCAGTCTAACCGGGACAAAATCATACGAGCAGTACTTC. Translated, it gives CASSLTGTKSYEQYF.

The chain is built from TRBV19 and TRBJ2-1; 13 nucleotides align to TRBD2. Trimming at V came to 8 bases and at J to 3 bases, leaving 4 bases not matched to a gene. The germline gives CDR1 LNHDA, CDR2 SQIVND (reference sequence). The CDR3 loop spans 15 amino acids. CDR3 bases: TGTGCCAGTGGACTAGCGGGAGTAGTCTACAATGAGCAGTTCTTC. Amino acid sequence: CASGLAGVVYNEQFF.

V is TRBV30 and J is TRBJ2-2; TRBD2 matches at 7 bases. With V trimmed by 5 bases and J by 7 bases, 13 bases remained unmatched. Germline lookup yields CDR1 GTSNPN and CDR2 SVGIG (reference sequence). This CDR3 is 15 amino acids long. CDR3 in DNA: TGTGCCTGGCGATCTAGCGGCTCCCAGCGCGGGGAGCTGTTTTTT. Translating gives CAWRSSGSQRGELFF.

In its sample, this clone was seen a few times. J is TRBJ2-2 and V is TRBV19; tentatively, D is TRBD2 (5 bases). The CDR3 has 15 residues. The V end was cut by 6 bases, the J end by 1 base, with 12 bases between. Germline-derived CDR1 and CDR2 are LNHDA and SQIVND (reference sequence). The CDR3 is CASSQDSLNTGELFF. CDR3 nucleotide sequence: TGTGCCAGTAGCCAGGACTCACTGAACACCGGGGAGCTGTTTTTT.

The rearrangement uses TRBV6-4 and TRBJ2-2; a weak D match, TRBD2 (6 bases). Trimming cost V 3 bases and J 6 bases, with 14 bases left between them. The CDR3 runs 15 residues. CDR1 is MRHNA, CDR2 SNTAGT, per germline. In nucleotides, the CDR3 is TGTGCCAGCAGTGAAGGGCTAGCGACCGCCGGGGAGCTGTTTTTT. This encodes CASSEGLATAGELFF.

V gene TRBV30 combines with J gene TRBJ1-5, with D tentatively TRBD1 (6 bases). Trimming left V 1 base short and J 5 bases short, with 21 bases between. Germline V gene lookup returns CDR1 GTSNPN and CDR2 SVGIG (reference sequence). This CDR3 is built from 17 residues. CDR3 DNA sequence: TGTGCCTGGAGTGGACTGGGGGCGACCTGGCCCTATCAGCCCCAGCATTTT. Translating it yields CAWSGLGATWPYQPQHF.

This clone has a single count. This chain connects TRBV6-6 to TRBJ2-2; 7 bases fit TRBD2. From germline, CDR1 is MNHNY and CDR2 SVGAGI (reference sequence). Losses at the gene ends were 8 bases for V and 3 bases for J; bases not matched to a gene: 3. The CDR3 covers 13 residues. The CDR3 loop is CASGGGYTGELFF. The CDR3, as DNA: TGTGCCAGCGGGGGGGGGTACACCGGGGAGCTGTTTTTT.

V usage is TRBV6-5 and J usage is TRBJ2-1; possibly TRBD1 for D (6 bases). Trimming took off 6 bases at V and 1 base at J, with 10 bases between the two ends. The CDR3 is 14 residues long. From germline, CDR1 is MNHEY and CDR2 SVGAGI. CDR3 DNA sequence: TGTGCCAGCAGGAGGACAGTTTCCTACAATGAGCAGTTCTTC. Translating gives CASRRTVSYNEQFF.

The chain links TRBV29-1 to TRBJ2-7, with 10 bases matching TRBD1. The CDR3 length is 15 residues. After removal of 4 bases from V and 5 bases from J, the junction contained 11 bases not matched to a gene. Germline-derived CDR1 and CDR2 are SQVTM and ANQGSEA. CDR3 in DNA: TGCAGCGTTGGACGATCCGGGACAGGGGACCACGAGCAGTACTTC. Amino acids: CSVGRSGTGDHEQYF.

V gene TRBV7-9 combines with J gene TRBJ2-5; D gene ambiguous. The V end was cut by 5 bases, the J end by 3 bases, with 7 bases between. Germline lookup yields CDR1 SEHNR and CDR2 FQNEAQ (reference sequence). This CDR3 comprises 12 residues. CDR3 nucleotide sequence: TGTGCCAGCAGCACTGGAGAAGAGACCCAGTACTTC. This sequence encodes CASSTGEETQYF.

The chain carries TRBV6-5 and TRBJ2-1; maybe TRBD2 (6 bases). Looked up from germline, CDR1 is MNHEY and CDR2 is SVGAGI. The CDR3 runs 16 residues. V shed 0 bases and J shed 8 bases, with 17 bases lying between them. In DNA form, the CDR3 reads TGTGCCAGCAGTTACTCCTCCGGGGGAGTCTCGGATGAGCAGTTCTTC. Residues: CASSYSSGGVSDEQFF.

The V and J genes are TRBV5-5 and TRBJ2-7, with 7 bases fitting TRBD2. Germline trimming cut 4 bases from V and 2 bases from J; bases unmatched to any gene: 9. Germline values: CDR1 SGHKS, CDR2 YYEKEE (reference sequence). This CDR3 region has 15 residues. CDR3 nucleotide sequence: TGTGCCAGCAGCCCGGCAGGGACTACTGCCTACGAGCAGTACTTC. Its translation is CASSPAGTTAYEQYF.

The V gene is TRBV7-2, the J gene TRBJ2-3; 9 bases agree with TRBD1. V lost 5 bases to trimming and J lost 1 base; unmatched junction nucleotides: 7. Per germline, CDR1 SGHTA and CDR2 FQGNSA. The CDR3 sequence is 16 residues long. In DNA, the CDR3 is TGTGCCAGCAGCACACACAGGGGGCGGGGCACAGATACGCAGTATTTT. This gives the protein CASSTHRGRGTDTQYF.

The rearrangement joins TRBV6-1 to TRBJ1-2; perhaps TRBD1 as D (6 bases). CDR1 is MNHNS, CDR2 SASEGT, per germline. This CDR3 spans 13 amino acids. Trimming took off 5 bases at V and 2 bases at J, with 9 bases between the two ends. CDR3 in DNA: TGTGCCAGCAGTCCACAGGGAAACTATGGCTACACCTTC. Protein sequence: CASSPQGNYGYTF.

This chain links TRBV29-1 with TRBJ1-1; maybe TRBD1 (6 bases). Germline V gene lookup returns CDR1 SQVTM and CDR2 ANQGSEA. The germline V and J ends were trimmed by 8 bases and 1 base, with 14 bases remaining between them. The CDR3 runs to 13 residues. The CDR3 bases are TGCAGCATAGGACAGACCTCGAACACTGAAGCTTTCTTT. Protein sequence: CSIGQTSNTEAFF.